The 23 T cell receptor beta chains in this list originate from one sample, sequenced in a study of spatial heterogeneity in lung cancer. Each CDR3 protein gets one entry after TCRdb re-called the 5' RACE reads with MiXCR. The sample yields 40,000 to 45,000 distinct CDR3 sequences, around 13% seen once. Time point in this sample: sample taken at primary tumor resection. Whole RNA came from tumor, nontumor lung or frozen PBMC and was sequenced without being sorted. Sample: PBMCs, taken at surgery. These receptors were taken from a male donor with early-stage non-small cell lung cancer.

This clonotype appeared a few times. The CDR3 loop is CASSLDREGEKLFF. The CDR3 DNA follows: TGCGCCAGCAGCCTGGACAGGGAGGGAGAAAAACTGTTTTTT. The J gene is TRBJ1-4, the V gene TRBV4-1, with 8 bases aligning to TRBD1. The germline V gene has CDR1 MGHRA and CDR2 YSYEKL. The CDR3 consists of 14 residues. V lost 4 bases to trimming and J lost 8 bases; unmatched junction nucleotides: 6.

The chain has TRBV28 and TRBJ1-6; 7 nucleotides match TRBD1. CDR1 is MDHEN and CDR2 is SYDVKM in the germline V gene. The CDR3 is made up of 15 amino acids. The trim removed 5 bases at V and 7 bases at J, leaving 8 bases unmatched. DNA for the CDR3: TGTGCCAGCAGTGCCTTGGACAGGCTCAATTCACCCCTCCACTTT. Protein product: CASSALDRLNSPLHF.

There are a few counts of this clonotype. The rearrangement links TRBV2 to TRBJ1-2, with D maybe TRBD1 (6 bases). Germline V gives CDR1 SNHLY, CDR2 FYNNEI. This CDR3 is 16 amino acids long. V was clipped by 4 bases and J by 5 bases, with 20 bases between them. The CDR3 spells CASSALQGSYMYGYTF. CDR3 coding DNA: TGTGCCAGCAGTGCCTTACAGGGAAGCTATATGTATGGCTACACCTTC.

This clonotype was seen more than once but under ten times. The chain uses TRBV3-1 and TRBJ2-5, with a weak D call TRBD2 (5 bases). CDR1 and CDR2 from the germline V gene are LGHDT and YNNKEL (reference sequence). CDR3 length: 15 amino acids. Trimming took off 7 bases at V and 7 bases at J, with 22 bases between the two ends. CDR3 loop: CASTPRDGPEGTQYF. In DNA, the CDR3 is TGTGCCAGCACCCCCCGGGATGGGCCGGAAGGGACCCAGTACTTC.

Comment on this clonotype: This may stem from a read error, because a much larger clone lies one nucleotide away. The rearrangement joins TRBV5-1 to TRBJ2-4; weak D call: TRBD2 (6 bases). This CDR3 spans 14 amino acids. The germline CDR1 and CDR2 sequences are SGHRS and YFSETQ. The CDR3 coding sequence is TGCGCCAGCAGCTTGGAAGGGGACTTCAACAATCAGTACTTC. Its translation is CASSLEGDFNNQYF.

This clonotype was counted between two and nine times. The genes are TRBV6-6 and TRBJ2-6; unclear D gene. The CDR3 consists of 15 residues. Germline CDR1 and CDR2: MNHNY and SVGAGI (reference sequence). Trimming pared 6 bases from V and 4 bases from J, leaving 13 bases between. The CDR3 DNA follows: TGTGCCAGCAGAGATAATAGGTGGGGGGCCAACGTCCTGACTTTC. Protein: CASRDNRWGANVLTF.

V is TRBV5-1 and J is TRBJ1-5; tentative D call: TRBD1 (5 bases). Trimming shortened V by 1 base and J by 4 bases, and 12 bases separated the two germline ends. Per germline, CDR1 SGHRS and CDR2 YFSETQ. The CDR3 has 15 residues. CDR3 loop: CASSLTAGGNQPQHF. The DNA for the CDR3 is TGCGCCAGCAGCTTGACGGCCGGGGGAAATCAGCCCCAGCATTTT.

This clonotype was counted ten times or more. The CDR3 reads CSVVAVSYEQYF. The CDR3 nucleotides read TGCAGCGTTGTGGCCGTGTCCTACGAGCAGTACTTC. The chain employs TRBV29-1 and TRBJ2-7; D remains ambiguous. Germline V CDR1 and CDR2: SQVTM, ANQGSEA. V shed 4 bases and J shed 1 base, with 8 bases lying between them. The CDR3 length is 12 residues.

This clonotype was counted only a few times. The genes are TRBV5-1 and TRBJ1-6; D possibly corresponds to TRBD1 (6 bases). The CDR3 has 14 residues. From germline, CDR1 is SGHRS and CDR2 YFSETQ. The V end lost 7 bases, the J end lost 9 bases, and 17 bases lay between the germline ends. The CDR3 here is CASRPGASGSPLHF. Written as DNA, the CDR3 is TGCGCCAGCCGCCCGGGGGCCTCGGGTTCACCCCTCCACTTT. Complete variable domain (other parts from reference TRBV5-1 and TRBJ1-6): KAGVTQTPRYLIKTRGQQVTLSCSPISGHRSVSWYQQTPGQGLQFLFEYFSETQRNKGNFPGRFSGRQFSNSRSEMNVSTLELGDSALYLCASRPGASGSPLHFGNGTRLTVT.

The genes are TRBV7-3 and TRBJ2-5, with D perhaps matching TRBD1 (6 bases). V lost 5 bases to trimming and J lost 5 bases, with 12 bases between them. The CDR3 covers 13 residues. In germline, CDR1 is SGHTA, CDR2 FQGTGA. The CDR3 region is CASSLDRGETQYF. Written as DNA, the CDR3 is TGTGCCAGCAGCCTGGACAGAGGGGAGACCCAGTACTTC.

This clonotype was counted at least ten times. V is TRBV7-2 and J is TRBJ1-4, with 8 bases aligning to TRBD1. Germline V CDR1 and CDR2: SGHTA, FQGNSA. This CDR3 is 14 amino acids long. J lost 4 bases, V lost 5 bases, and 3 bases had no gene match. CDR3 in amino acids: CASSQDRGNEKLFF. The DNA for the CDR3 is TGTGCCAGCAGCCAAGACAGGGGTAATGAAAAACTGTTTTTT. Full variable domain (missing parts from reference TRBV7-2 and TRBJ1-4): GAGVSQSPSNKVTEKGKDVELRCDPISGHTALYWYRQSLGQGLEFLIYFQGNSAPDKSGLPSDRFSAERTGGSVSTLTIQRTQQEDSAVYLCASSQDRGNEKLFFGSGTQLSVL.

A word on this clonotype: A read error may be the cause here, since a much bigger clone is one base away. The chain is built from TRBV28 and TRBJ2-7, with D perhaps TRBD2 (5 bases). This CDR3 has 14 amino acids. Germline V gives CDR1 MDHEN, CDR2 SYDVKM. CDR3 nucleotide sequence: TGTGCCAGCAGTTTGATGAGGGATAGGTACGAGCTGTACTTC. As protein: CASSLMRDRYELYF. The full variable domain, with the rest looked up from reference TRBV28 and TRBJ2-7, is DVKVTQSSRYLVKRTGEKVFLECVQDMDHENMFWYRQDPGLGLRLIYFSYDVKMKEKGDIPEGYSVSREKKERFSLILESASTNQTSMYLCASSLMRDRYELYFGPGTRLTVT.

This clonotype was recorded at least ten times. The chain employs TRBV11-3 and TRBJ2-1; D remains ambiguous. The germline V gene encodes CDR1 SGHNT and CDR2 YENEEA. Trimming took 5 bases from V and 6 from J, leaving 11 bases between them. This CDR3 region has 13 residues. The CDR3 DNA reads TGTGCCAGCAGCCCCGATCACGGCAATGAGCAGTTCTTC. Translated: CASSPDHGNEQFF.

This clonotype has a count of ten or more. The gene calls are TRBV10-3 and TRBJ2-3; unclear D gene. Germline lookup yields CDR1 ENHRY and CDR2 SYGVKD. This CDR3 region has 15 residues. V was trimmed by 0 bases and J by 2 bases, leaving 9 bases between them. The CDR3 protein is CAISESILSTDTQYF. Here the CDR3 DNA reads TGTGCCATCAGTGAGTCGATTCTTTCCACAGATACGCAGTATTTT.

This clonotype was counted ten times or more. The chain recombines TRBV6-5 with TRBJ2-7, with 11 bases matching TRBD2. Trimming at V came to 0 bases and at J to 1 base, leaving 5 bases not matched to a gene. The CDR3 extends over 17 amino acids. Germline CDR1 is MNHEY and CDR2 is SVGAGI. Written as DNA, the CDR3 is TGTGCCAGCAGTTACTCGGACCTAGCGGGAGGTTCCTACGAGCAGTACTTC. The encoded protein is CASSYSDLAGGSYEQYF.

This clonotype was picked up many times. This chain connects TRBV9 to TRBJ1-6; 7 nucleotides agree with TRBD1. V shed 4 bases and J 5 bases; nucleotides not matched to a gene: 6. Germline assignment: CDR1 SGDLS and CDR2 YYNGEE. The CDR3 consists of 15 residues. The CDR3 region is CASSPSDRHNSPLHF. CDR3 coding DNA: TGTGCCAGCAGCCCCTCGGACAGGCATAATTCACCCCTCCACTTT.

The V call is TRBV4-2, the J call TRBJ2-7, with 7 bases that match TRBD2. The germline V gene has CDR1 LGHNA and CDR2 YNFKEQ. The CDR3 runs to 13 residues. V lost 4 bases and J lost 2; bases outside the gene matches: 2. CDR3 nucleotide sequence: TGTGCCAGCAGCCCCGGGACTACCTACGAGCAGTACTTC. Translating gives CASSPGTTYEQYF.

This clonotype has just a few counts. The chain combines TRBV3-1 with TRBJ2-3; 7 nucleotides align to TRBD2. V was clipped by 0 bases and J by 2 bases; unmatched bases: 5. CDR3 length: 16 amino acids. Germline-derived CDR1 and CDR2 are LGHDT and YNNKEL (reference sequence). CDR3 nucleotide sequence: TGTGCCAGCAGCCAAGATCCGGGACTAATCACAGATACGCAGTATTTT. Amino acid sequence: CASSQDPGLITDTQYF.

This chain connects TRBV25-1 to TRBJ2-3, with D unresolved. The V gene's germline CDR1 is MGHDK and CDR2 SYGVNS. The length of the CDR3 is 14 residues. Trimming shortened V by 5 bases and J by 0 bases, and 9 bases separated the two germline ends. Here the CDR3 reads CASSTARSTDTQYF. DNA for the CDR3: TGTGCCAGCAGTACGGCCAGGAGCACAGATACGCAGTATTTT.

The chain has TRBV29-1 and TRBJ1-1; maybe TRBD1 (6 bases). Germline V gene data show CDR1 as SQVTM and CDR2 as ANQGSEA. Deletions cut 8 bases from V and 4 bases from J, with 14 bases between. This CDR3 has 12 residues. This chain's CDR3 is CSYNRDITEAFF. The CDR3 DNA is TGCAGCTACAACCGGGACATCACTGAAGCTTTCTTT.

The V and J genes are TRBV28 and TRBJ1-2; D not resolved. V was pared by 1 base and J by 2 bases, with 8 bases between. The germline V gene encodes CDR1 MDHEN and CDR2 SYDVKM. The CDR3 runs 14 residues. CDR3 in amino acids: CASSLSPINYGYTF. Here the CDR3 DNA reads TGTGCCAGCAGTTTATCCCCCATCAACTATGGCTACACCTTC.

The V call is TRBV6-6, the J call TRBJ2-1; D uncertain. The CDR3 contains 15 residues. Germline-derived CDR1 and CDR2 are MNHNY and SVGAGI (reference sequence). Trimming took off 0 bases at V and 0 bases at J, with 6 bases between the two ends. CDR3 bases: TGTGCCAGCAGTTACTCAGAGAGCTCCTACAATGAGCAGTTCTTC. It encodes CASSYSESSYNEQFF.

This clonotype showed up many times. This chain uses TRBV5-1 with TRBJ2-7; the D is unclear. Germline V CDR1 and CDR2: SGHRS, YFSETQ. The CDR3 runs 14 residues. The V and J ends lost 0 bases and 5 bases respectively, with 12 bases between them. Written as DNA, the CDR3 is TGCGCCAGCAGCTTGGCCTTACAAGGAAACGAGCAGTACTTC. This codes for CASSLALQGNEQYF.